This T cell receptor beta chain is from a study of T cell repertoires in ileal Crohn's disease. Study-level background: Patients had a median roughly 8-year disease duration, and approximately 35% were active smokers.

J lost 8 bases, V lost 3 bases, and 20 bases had no gene match. The CDR3 extends over 18 amino acids. Per the germline V gene, CDR1 is SGHRS and CDR2 is YFSETQ. Data came from immunoSEQ multiplex PCR; TCRdb stores just in-frame clones and leaves some out. This table holds over 10,000 clones, more than 70% found once. Time point: neoterminal ileum biopsy at postoperative endoscopy, about 6 months after surgery. The J gene is TRBJ1-1, the V gene TRBV5-1; TRBD1 agrees at 9 bases. The receptor's source is an adult with Crohn's disease. Sequencing was performed on ileal tissue. CDR3 sequence (DNA): TGCGCCAGCAGCTGGGAGGACAGGGGAGCTGAACAGACCGGAGAAGCTTTCTTT. It codes for CASSWEDRGAEQTGEAFF. Using reference TRBV5-1 and TRBJ1-1 for the parts outside the CDR3, the full variable domain is KAGVTQTPRYLIKTRGQQVTLSCSPISGHRSVSWYQQTPGQGLQFLFEYFSETQRNKGNFPGRFSGRQFSNSRSEMNVSTLELGDSALYLCASSWEDRGAEQTGEAFFGQGTRLTVV.